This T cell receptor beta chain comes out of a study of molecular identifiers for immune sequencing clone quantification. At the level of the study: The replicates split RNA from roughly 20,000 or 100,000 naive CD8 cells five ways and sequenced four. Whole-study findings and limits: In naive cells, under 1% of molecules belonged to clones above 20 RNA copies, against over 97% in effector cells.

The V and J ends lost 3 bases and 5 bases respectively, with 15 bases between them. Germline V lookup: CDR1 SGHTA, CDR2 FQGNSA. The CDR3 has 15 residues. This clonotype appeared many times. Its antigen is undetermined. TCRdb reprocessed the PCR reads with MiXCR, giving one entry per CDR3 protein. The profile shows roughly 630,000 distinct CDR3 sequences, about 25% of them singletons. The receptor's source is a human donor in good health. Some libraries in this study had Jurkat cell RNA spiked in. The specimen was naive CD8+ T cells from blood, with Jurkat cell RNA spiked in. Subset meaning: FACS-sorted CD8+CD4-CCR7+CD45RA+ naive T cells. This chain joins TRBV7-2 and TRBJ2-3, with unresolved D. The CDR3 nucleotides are TGTGCCAGCAGCTTTCAGCCCCGCGTCGGAGATACGCAGTATTTT. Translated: CASSFQPRVGDTQYF.